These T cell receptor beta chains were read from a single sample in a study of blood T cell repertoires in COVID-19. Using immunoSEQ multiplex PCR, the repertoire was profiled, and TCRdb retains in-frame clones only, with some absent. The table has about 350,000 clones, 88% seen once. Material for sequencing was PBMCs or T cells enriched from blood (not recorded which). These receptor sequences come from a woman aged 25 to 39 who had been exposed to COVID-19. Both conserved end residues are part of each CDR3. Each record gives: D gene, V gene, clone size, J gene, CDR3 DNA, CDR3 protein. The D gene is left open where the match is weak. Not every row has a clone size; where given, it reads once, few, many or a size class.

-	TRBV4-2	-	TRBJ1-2	TGTGCCAGCAGCCAAGAGAGGACAGCAGCCTATGGCTACACCTTC	CASSQERTAAYGYTF
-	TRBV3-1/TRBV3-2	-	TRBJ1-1	TGTGCCAGCAGCCATTCCTTGGGACAGAACACTGAAGCTTTCTTT	CASSHSLGQNTEAFF
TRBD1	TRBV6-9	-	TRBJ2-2	TGTGCCAGCAGGACCGCACAGGGGGCGCGGACCGGGGAGCTGTTTTTT	CASRTAQGARTGELFF
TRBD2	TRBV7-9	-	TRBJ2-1	TGTGCCAGCACCACAGGACTAGCGGGAAGGGATGAGCAGTTCTTC	CASTTGLAGRDEQFF
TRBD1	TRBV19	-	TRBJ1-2	TGTGCCAGTAGTATAGATTACAGGGGGCTGGCAATTGGCTACACCTTC	CASSIDYRGLAIGYTF
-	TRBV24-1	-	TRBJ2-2	TGTGCCACCAGTGATGCAGGGGTTGGCGGGGAGCTGTTTTTT	CATSDAGVGGELFF
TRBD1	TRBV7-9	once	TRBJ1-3	TGTGCCAGCAGACTGGGGACAGGCTCTGGAAACACCATATATTTT	CASRLGTGSGNTIYF
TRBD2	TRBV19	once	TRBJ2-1	TGTGCCAGTAGAACTAGCGGGAGGGTCGCCTACAATGAGCAGTTCTTC	CASRTSGRVAYNEQFF
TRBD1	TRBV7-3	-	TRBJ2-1	TGTGCCAGCAGCCCCTCCCGGGACAGGGGGAATGAGCAGTTCTTC	CASSPSRDRGNEQFF
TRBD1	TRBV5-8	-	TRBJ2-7	TGTGCCAGCAGCCGGGGGCAGGGGGCGACCGAGCAGTACTTC	CASSRGQGATEQYF
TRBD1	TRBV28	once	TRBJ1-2	TGTGCCACCCCCAGTAAGCCCGACAGGGCGGGAGGCTACACCTTC	CATPSKPDRAGGYTF
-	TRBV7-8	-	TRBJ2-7	TGTGCCAGCAGCCGGGAGTGGGAGCAGTACTTC	CASSREWEQYF
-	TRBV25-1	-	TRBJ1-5	TGTGCCAGCAGTGAATCGGGAGGGGACCAGCCCCAGCATTTT	CASSESGGDQPQHF
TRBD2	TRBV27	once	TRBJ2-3	TGTGCCAGCAGTTTACTGGGGTCTAGCGGCGCAGATACGCAGTATTTT	CASSLLGSSGADTQYF
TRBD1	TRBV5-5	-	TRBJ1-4	TGTGCCAGCAGCTGGGAGACAGGGGTTGAAAAACTGTTTTTT	CASSWETGVEKLFF